This TCR beta chain was sequenced during a study of post-analysis software for immune sequencing data. Study summary: Courses of disease covered relapsing-remitting, secondary progressive and progressive-relapsing multiple sclerosis.

With regard to this clonotype: What it binds is unknown.

Study-level results: The study found TRBV5-6, TRBV5-1 and TRBV20-1 among a handful of TRBV segments more frequent in patients than controls. Controls significantly exceeded multiple sclerosis patients in normalized Chao1 diversity.

The library was made from cDNA and included unique molecular identifiers. When 1 to 10 million T cells were used, they gave a few hundred thousand cDNA molecules. TCRdb independently ran MiXCR on the PCR reads; one entry per CDR3 protein. The table includes about 160,000 distinct CDR3 sequences, around 36% detected once. V trimming: 2 bases; J trimming: 3 bases; junction bases outside the gene matches: 5. The CDR3 has 16 amino acids. The V gene's germline CDR1 is SGHRS and CDR2 YFSETQ. This chain uses TRBV5-1 with TRBJ2-1; TRBD1 aligns across 10 bases. This TCR was recovered from a girl between 10 and 17 years old with multiple sclerosis. This specimen was blood, taken after autologous hematopoietic stem cell transplantation. CDR3 protein: CASSFPGQGFYNEQFF. CDR3 nucleotide sequence: TGCGCCAGCAGCTTCCCGGGACAGGGGTTCTACAATGAGCAGTTCTTC. The entire variable domain, with the rest obtained from reference TRBV5-1 and TRBJ2-1, is as follows: KAGVTQTPRYLIKTRGQQVTLSCSPISGHRSVSWYQQTPGQGLQFLFEYFSETQRNKGNFPGRFSGRQFSNSRSEMNVSTLELGDSALYLCASSFPGQGFYNEQFFGPGTRLTVL.